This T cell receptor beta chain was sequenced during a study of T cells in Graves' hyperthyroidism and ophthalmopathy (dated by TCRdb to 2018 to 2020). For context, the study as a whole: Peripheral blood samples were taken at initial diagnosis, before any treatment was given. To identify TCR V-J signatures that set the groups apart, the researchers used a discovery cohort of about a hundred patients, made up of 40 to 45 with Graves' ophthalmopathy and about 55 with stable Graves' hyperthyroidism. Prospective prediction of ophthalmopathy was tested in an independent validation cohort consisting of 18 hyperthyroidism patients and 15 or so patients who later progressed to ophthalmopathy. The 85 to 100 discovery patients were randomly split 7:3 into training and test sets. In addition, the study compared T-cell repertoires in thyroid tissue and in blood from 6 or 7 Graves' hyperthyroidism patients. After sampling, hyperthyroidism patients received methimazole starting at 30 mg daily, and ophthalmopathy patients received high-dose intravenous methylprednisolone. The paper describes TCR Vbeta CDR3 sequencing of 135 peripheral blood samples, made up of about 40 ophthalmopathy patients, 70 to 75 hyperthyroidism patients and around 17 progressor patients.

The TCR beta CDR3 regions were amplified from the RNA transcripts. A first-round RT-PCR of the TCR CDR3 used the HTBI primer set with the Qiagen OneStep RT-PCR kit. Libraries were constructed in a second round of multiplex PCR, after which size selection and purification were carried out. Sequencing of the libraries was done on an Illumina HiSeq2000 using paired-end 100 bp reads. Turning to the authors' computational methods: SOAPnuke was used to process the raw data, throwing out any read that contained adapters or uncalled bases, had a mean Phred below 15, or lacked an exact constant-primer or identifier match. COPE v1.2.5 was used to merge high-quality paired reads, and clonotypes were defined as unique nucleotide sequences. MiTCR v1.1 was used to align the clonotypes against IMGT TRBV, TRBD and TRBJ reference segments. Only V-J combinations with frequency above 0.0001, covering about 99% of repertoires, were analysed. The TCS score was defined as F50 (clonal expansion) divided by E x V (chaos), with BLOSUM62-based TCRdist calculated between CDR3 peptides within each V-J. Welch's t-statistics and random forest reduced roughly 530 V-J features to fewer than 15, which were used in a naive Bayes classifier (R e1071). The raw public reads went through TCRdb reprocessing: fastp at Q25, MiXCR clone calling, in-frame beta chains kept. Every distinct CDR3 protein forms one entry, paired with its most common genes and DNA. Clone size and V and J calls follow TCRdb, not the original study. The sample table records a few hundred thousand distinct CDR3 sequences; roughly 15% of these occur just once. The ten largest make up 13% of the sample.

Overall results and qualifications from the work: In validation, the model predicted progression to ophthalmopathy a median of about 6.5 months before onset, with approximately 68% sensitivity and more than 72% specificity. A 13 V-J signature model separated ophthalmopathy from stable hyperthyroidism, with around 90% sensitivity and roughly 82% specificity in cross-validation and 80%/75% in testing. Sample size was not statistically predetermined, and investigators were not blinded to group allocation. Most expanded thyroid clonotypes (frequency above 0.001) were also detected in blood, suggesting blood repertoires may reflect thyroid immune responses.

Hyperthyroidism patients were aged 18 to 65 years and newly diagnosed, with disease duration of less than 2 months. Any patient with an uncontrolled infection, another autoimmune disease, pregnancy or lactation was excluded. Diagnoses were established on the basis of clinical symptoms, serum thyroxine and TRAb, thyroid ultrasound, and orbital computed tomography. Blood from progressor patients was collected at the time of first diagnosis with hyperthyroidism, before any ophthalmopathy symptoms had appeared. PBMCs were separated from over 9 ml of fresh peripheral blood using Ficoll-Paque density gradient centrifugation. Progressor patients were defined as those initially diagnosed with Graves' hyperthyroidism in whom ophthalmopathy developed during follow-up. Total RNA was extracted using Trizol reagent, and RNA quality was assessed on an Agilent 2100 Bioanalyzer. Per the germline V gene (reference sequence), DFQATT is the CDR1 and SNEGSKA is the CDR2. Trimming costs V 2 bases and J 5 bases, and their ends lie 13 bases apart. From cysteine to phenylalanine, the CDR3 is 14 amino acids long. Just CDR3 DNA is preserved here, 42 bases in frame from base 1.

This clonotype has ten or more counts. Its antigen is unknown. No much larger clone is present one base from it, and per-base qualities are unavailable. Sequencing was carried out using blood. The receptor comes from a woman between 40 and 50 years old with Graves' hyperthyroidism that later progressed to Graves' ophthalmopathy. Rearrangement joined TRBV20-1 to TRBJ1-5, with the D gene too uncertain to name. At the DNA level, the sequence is TGCAGTGCTAGACCAAGGGCCCCCGATCAGCCCCAGCATTTT. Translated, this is CSARPRAPDQPQHF.